Sequencing of this TCR beta chain was carried out in a study of T cell responses to AZD1222 COVID-19 vaccine. Study summary: It was second doses at about 4 or about 12 weeks that were pooled. Findings and limits, study-wide: An increase in Spike-specific TCR breadth and depth was observed after two AZD1222 doses. Repertoire samples came only from after the peak T cell response.

Turning to this clone: The antigen is unknown.

This CDR3 comprises 14 residues. V gave up 2 bases and J gave up 7 bases, with 15 bases separating them. CDR1 and CDR2 from the germline V gene are LNHNV and YYDKDF (reference sequence). Sequencing was performed with immunoSEQ multiplex PCR; in TCRdb, only in-frame clones are kept and a portion is missing. The table has 84,000 or so clones, approximately 90% seen once; the top ten hold approximately 1.5%. The sequence was collected from an adult in good health. The gene calls are TRBV15 and TRBJ2-7, with D possibly being TRBD1 (5 bases). The starting material was peripheral blood, obtained on day 0 of AZD1222 vaccination. CDR3 sequence: CATSRSDRSWEQYF. DNA for the CDR3: TGTGCCACCAGCAGATCTGACAGATCCTGGGAGCAGTACTTC.